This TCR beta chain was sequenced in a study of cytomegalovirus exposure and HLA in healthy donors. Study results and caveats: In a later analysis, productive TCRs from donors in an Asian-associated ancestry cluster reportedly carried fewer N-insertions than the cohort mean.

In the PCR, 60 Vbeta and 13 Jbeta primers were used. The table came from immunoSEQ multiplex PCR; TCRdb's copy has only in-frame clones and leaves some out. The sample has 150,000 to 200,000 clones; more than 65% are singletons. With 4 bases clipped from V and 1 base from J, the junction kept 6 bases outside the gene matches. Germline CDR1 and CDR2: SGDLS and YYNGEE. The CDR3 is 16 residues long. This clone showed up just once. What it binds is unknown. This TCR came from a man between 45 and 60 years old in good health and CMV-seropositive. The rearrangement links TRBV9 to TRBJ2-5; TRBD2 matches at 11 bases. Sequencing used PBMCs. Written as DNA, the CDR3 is TGTGCCAGCAGCCCAAGACTAGCGGGGCTCCAAGAGACCCAGTACTTC. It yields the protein CASSPRLAGLQETQYF.